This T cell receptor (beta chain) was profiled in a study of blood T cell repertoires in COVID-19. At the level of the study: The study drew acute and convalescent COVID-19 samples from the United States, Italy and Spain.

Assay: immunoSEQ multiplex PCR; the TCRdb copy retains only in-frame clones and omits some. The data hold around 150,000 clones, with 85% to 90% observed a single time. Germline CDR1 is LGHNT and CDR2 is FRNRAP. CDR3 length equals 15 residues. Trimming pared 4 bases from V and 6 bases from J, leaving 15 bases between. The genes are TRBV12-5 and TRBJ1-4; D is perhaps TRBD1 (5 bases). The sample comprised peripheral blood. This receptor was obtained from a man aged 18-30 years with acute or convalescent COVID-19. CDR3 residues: CASGSGGRIYEKLFF. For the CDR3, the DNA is TGTGCTAGTGGTTCGGGGGGACGGATATATGAAAAACTGTTTTTT.